This T cell receptor beta chain was found in a study of blood T cell repertoires in COVID-19 (dated by TCRdb to about 2020). Study-wide context: Collaborator samples came from the United States, Italy and Spain and covered acute and convalescent phases of COVID-19. The dataset comprised deeply sampled blood TCRbeta repertoires from subjects exposed to, actively infected with, or recovered from COVID-19. HLA class I and class II types, where available, came from metadata supplied by the sample provider rather than from assay-based typing. The sample metadata nearly always contained a de-identified subject ID, COVID-19 status, age in years and sex. The samples were drawn from the first 160 participants of the ongoing ImmuneRACE study and from 1,254 subjects provided by 6 global collaborators. The prospective study material was composed of cDNA or gDNA derived from T cells, B-cell-depleted T cells, or PBMCs. The repertoires were made available in a free public database intended to serve as a resource for research on the immune response to SARS-CoV-2.

Points on this clone: Its antigen is currently not known. There are no base qualities to consult, and no much larger clone falls within one base.

TCRbeta CDR3 regions were amplified from genomic DNA by means of the immunoSEQ Assay, a bias-controlled multiplex PCR. In the source study's methods: Nucleated cell counts per sample were estimated from amplification of reference gene primers within the assay. To quantify the absolute abundance of each unique TCRbeta CDR3 rearrangement, sequence reads were collapsed and filtered. Productive Simpson clonality was computed per sample as the square root of Simpson's diversity index over productive rearrangements. TCRdb's version of the immuneACCESS table is confined to in-frame rearrangements and falls short of the full clone set. An unresolved V gene accounts for under half of the shortfall where checked; the remainder is of unknown origin. V and J calls and clone size follow that table, whereas D and trimming were derived from the DNA. The sample includes about 150,000 clones, with approximately 81% observed a single time. Under 8.5% of the sample lies in the top ten.

Paper-wide results and their limitations: The quantity of clinical and demographic metadata differed by source and by participant and was supplied without curation.

In Seattle, one collaborating source enrolled patients while the infection was active and tracked those patients longitudinally over the course of disease. The collaborating institutions used their own protocols to collect whole blood in K2EDTA tubes. For TCRbeta analysis, collaborators shipped samples as frozen whole blood, isolated PBMCs, or DNA extracted from either of those sample types. In the germline V gene (reference sequence), CDR1 corresponds to SEHNR and CDR2 to FQNEAQ. The CDR3 starts with the cysteine, ends with the phenylalanine, and has 14 residues. Just CDR3 DNA is preserved here, 42 bases in frame from base 1. V is reduced by 5 bases and J by 5 bases, leaving a spacing of 13 bases between them.

The source material was peripheral blood. This sequence was found in a woman aged 55-70 years with COVID-19, enrolled during active disease. Rearrangement joined TRBV7-9 to TRBJ1-5, with a tentative D gene TRBD1 over 5 matching bases. The CDR3 protein sequence reads: CASSLGQGYQPQHF. The bases read TGTGCCAGCAGCCTGGGGCAGGGTTATCAGCCCCAGCATTTT.